These T cell receptor beta chains were read from a single sample in a study of blood T cell repertoires in COVID-19. Profiling relied on immunoSEQ multiplex PCR, and the TCRdb table lists in-frame clones only, not all of them. The sample holds 250,000 to 300,000 clones; roughly 90% are singletons and the top ten take about 2.3%. Sequencing was done on a sample of PBMCs or T cells enriched from blood (not recorded which). The receptors derive from a woman aged 40 to 50 with acute COVID-19. CDR3s include the opening cysteine and the closing phenylalanine or tryptophan.

TRBV24-1,TRBJ1-5,CATSEGDNNSNQPQHF
TRBV4-3,TRBJ2-2,CASSLTRQNTGELFF
TRBV7-9,TRBJ2-1,CASSLVAGGPHNEQFF
TRBV29-1,TRBJ1-1,CSVWDRMNTEAFF
TRBV18,TRBJ1-1,CASFAGTGYTEAFF
TRBV5-1,TRBJ1-5,CASSPTGPNQPQHF
TRBV5-1,TRBJ2-7,CASSLAAGISYEQYF
TRBV7-2,TRBJ2-3,CASSLDGAGTDTQYF
TRBV7-8,TRBJ1-5,CASSLTGNQPQHF
TRBV7-8,TRBJ2-7,CASSLAPSGRAGEQYF
TRBV2,TRBJ2-3,CASREITGTGTHF
TRBV6-5,TRBJ2-5,CASSRGGLQETQYF
TRBV5-4,TRBJ1-1,CASSWGQGIATEAFF
TRBV6-1,TRBJ2-7,CASSGPGLEAAYEQYF
TRBV18,TRBJ2-5,CASSPGRGQQETQYF
TRBV3-1/TRBV3-2,TRBJ2-3,CASSQARTSTDTQYF
TRBV7-2,TRBJ2-5,CASSSISGSMGETQYF
TRBV5-1,TRBJ1-6,CASSLGQGTSYNSPLHF
TRBV12-3/TRBV12-4,TRBJ2-1,CASSLGLVNEQFF
TRBV6-5,TRBJ1-5,CASTSGTAYNQPQHF
TRBV29-1,TRBJ2-5,CSVDGLAGGHRVETQYF
TRBV4-1,TRBJ2-7,CASSQDPGLATEQYF
TRBV9,TRBJ1-3,CASSDRPGNTIYF
TRBV6-5,TRBJ2-3,CASSLAASTDTQYF
TRBV7-2,TRBJ1-4,CASTLRASNEKLFF
TRBV25-1,TRBJ2-7,CASRDRATYEQYF
TRBV12-3/TRBV12-4,TRBJ2-7,CASSLDIYEQYF
TRBV18,TRBJ2-1,CASTDRNNNEQFF
TRBV30,TRBJ2-7,CAWSVRPGEQYF
TRBV6-1,TRBJ1-1,CASSELGGVNTEAFF
TRBV5-1,TRBJ2-2,CASSLWTGSPGELFF
TRBV7-9,TRBJ2-5,CASSLPVTAGGTETQYF
TRBV11-2,TRBJ1-2,CASSLTTGNYGYTF
TRBV19,TRBJ1-1,CASSIRGGTEAFF
TRBV2,TRBJ1-1,CASSPFGGRAFF
TRBV7-9,TRBJ1-2,CASSLRQVNYGYTF
TRBV28,TRBJ1-5,CASSLVRNQPQHF
TRBV30,TRBJ1-3,CAWSFSGFSGNTIYF
TRBV5-1,TRBJ1-2,CASRAGVYGYTF
TRBV14,TRBJ1-1,CASSQGLDREAFF
TRBV12-2,TRBJ2-1,CASRLVGSGVCTYNEQFF
TRBV19,TRBJ1-4,CASRGLGTGSEKLFF
TRBV7-2,TRBJ2-3,CATKDVLGGTRTDTQYF
TRBV7-9,TRBJ2-5,CASSSTLGGETQYF
TRBV5-5,TRBJ1-1,CASSDYRGWNTEAFF
TRBV5-1,TRBJ2-3,CASSRDSPSTDTQYF
TRBV30,TRBJ1-5,CAWRSQGSNQPQHF
TRBV11-2,TRBJ2-7,CASSSSTGSLYEQYF
TRBV5-1,TRBJ1-1,CASSLEGQGWNTEAFF
TRBV11-3,TRBJ2-1,CASSWGRGRAENEQFF
TRBV6-5,TRBJ1-5,CAIRGPLGNQPQHF
TRBV19,TRBJ1-4,CASSIGLRGGEKLFF
TRBV6-5,TRBJ2-7,CASSSTDTSYEQYF
TRBV2,TRBJ1-5,CASSGMGTQPQHF
TRBV7-2,TRBJ2-3,CASSWGFMDFFTDTQYF